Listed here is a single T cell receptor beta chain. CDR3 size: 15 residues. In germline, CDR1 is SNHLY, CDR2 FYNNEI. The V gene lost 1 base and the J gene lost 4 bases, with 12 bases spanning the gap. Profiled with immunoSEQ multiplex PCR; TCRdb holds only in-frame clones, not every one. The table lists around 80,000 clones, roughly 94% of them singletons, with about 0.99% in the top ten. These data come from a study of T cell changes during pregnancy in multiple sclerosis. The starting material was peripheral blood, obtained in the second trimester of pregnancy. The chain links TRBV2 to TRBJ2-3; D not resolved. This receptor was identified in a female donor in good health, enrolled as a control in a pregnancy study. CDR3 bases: TGTGCCAGCAGTGAAGAACTATCGAACTCAGATACGCAGTATTTT. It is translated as CASSEELSNSDTQYF.